The T cell receptor (beta chain) described here comes from a study of cytomegalovirus exposure and HLA in healthy donors. Study results and limitations: The study assumed roughly uniform donor sequencing depth for presence/absence analyses.

Both 60 Vbeta primers and 13 Jbeta primers went into the PCR. TCRdb's table, derived via immunoSEQ multiplex PCR, lists solely in-frame clones and lacks some. The listing contains about 67,000 clones. The V gene's germline CDR1 is LNHNV and CDR2 YYDKDF (reference sequence). Trimming removed 2 bases from V and 3 bases from J, with 14 bases in between. CDR3 length equals 15 residues. Details on this clone: Its antigen is undetermined.

The V gene is TRBV15, the J gene TRBJ2-7; D gene ambiguous. The clonotype originates from a woman in her thirties or forties in good health and CMV-seropositive. Sequenced input: PBMCs. CDR3 in amino acids: CATSRSQSSYYEQYF. CDR3 bases: TGTGCCACCAGCAGATCTCAATCATCCTACTACGAGCAGTACTTC.